This TCR beta chain was captured by sequencing in a study of blood T cell repertoires in COVID-19. Whole-study context: Sites in the United States, Italy and Spain provided acute and convalescent COVID-19 samples.

V lost 5 bases to trimming and J lost 8 bases, with 15 bases between them. Germline V gene lookup returns CDR1 SEHNR and CDR2 FQNEAQ (reference sequence). The CDR3 extends over 13 amino acids. Repertoires were generated with immunoSEQ multiplex PCR, while TCRdb's copy carries only in-frame clones and drops some. There are around 220,000 clones in the sample; about nine tenths occur only once, and 4% to 4.5% lies in the top ten. The sequence derives from a man aged 50-60 years with acute or convalescent COVID-19. The chain joins TRBV7-9 to TRBJ1-2; perhaps TRBD1 as D (6 bases). Sample: peripheral blood. The CDR3 reads CASSETGRRGYTF. CDR3 DNA sequence: TGTGCCAGCAGCGAAACAGGGCGAAGGGGCTACACCTTC.